The entry that follows covers one TCR beta chain sequence. The sample is drawn from a study of T cell responses to AZD1222 COVID-19 vaccine. Sequenced by immunoSEQ multiplex PCR; TCRdb stores in-frame clones only, minus some. Of approximately 76,000 clones in the sample, about nine tenths were seen once. Trimming pared 0 bases from V and 6 bases from J, leaving 9 bases between. The CDR3 is 13 amino acids. Germline CDR1 and CDR2: SGHRS and YFSETQ. The chain couples TRBV5-1 to TRBJ1-2; no reliable D call. This clonotype was obtained from an adult in good health. Sequencing used peripheral blood, obtained on day 0 of AZD1222 vaccination. The CDR3 loop reads CASSLVGIDGYTF. The CDR3 DNA sequence: TGCGCCAGCAGCTTGGTCGGGATTGATGGCTACACCTTC.